The subject of this entry is one T cell receptor beta chain. The target antigen is unknown. Reverse transcription of 0.5 to 1 ug RNA used random hexamers. TCR beta CDR3 was amplified by immunoSEQ multiplex PCR. This amplification extended across 54 Vbeta and 13 Jbeta segments. TCRdb fed the immunoSEQ multiplex PCR reads into MiXCR, producing one record per CDR3 protein. The table has around 270,000 distinct CDR3 sequences, 85% seen once. This sample stems from a study of CD8 T cells in Susac syndrome. The study's findings and limits: As acknowledged by the study, its TCR sequencing and HLA analysis included a relatively small number of individuals.

Sequencing targeted TCR beta in T cells from blood (CD8+ and CD4+). The multiple sclerosis controls were treatment-naive patients, and their relapsing-remitting disease was stable or active. After removal of 1 base from V and 4 bases from J, the junction contained 5 bases not matched to a gene. The CDR3 is made up of 16 amino acids. Looked up from germline, CDR1 is MGHRA and CDR2 is YSYEKL. The clonotype was recovered from a human donor with multiple sclerosis. The specimen was CD8+ T cells from PBMCs. The chain employs TRBV4-1 and TRBJ2-1, with 9 bases that match TRBD2. CDR3 in DNA: TGCGCCAGCAGCCAAGCGGCAACTAGCGGGTACAATGAGCAGTTCTTC. Translation gives CASSQAATSGYNEQFF.